The next 31 T cell receptor beta chains were all read from a single sample in a study of blood T cell repertoires in COVID-19. Profiled with immunoSEQ multiplex PCR; TCRdb holds only in-frame clones, not every one. The sample carries about 59,000 clones, less than 85% recorded once. Sequenced sample: peripheral blood. The origin of the receptors is a woman aged 70-85 years with acute or convalescent COVID-19.

The chain couples TRBV4-2 to TRBJ2-5, with D possibly TRBD2 on 5 matching bases. CDR3 size: 16 residues. From germline, CDR1 is LGHNA and CDR2 YNFKEQ. The ends were cut back, 1 base at V and 5 bases at J, with 17 bases in the middle. CDR3 bases: TGTGCCAGCAGCCAAGTTGAGGCTAGCTGGTCGGAGACCCAGTACTTC. This translates into CASSQVEASWSETQYF.

This clone occurred once. This sequence joins TRBV6-5 and TRBJ1-2; TRBD1 agrees at 7 bases. The V and J ends lost 7 bases and 6 bases, in that order; junction bases with no gene match: 11. The germline V gene has CDR1 MNHEY and CDR2 SVGAGI. The CDR3 runs 14 residues. Written as DNA, the CDR3 is TGTGCCAGCATCCCTGACAGGGCTAGGAATGGCTACACCTTC. It codes for CASIPDRARNGYTF.

This clone has just a few counts. The chain employs TRBV7-3 and TRBJ1-1; D is unclear. With 5 bases removed from V and 2 bases from J, the gap between germline ends came to 9 bases. This CDR3 region has 13 residues. CDR1 SGHTA and CDR2 FQGTGA come from the germline V gene. In DNA form, the CDR3 reads TGTGCCAGCAGCACTCAACCAAACACTGAAGCTTTCTTT. Protein product: CASSTQPNTEAFF. Full variable domain (rest looked up from reference TRBV7-3 and TRBJ1-1): GAGVSQTPSNKVTEKGKYVELRCDPISGHTALYWYRQSLGQGPEFLIYFQGTGAADDSGLPNDRFFAVRPEGSVSTLKIQRTERGDSAVYLCASSTQPNTEAFFGQGTRLTVV.

The CDR3, as DNA: TGTGCCAGCAGCACCCAGATTTCTAACACTGAAGCTTTCTTT. Encoded protein: CASSTQISNTEAFF. V is TRBV11-2 and J is TRBJ1-1; D is undetermined. Germline assignment: CDR1 SGHAT and CDR2 FQNNGV. The CDR3 spans 14 residues. V was trimmed by 5 bases and J by 2 bases, leaving 12 bases between them.

The chain employs TRBV5-4 and TRBJ1-3; 7 nucleotides align to TRBD1. CDR1 and CDR2 from the germline V gene are SGHNT and YYREEE (reference sequence). V dropped 4 bases and J dropped 0; count of bases not matched to a gene: 10. The CDR3 covers 17 residues. CDR3 residues: CASSPGGGKDSGNTIYF. CDR3 nucleotides: TGTGCCAGCAGCCCTGGAGGGGGCAAAGACTCTGGAAACACCATATATTTT.

The chain links TRBV3-1 (or the pseudogene TRBV3-2) to TRBJ1-1, with 8 bases fitting TRBD1. The CDR3 is 13 residues long. CDR1 and CDR2 from the germline V gene are LGHDT and YNNKEL (reference sequence). V lost 4 bases, J lost 4 bases, and 2 bases stayed unmatched. The CDR3 DNA reads TGTGCCAGCAGCCGTACAGGGGGCACTGAAGCTTTCTTT. Translating it yields CASSRTGGTEAFF.

V and J are TRBV19 and TRBJ1-1; D is ambiguous. The CDR3 has 15 amino acids. Germline values: CDR1 LNHDA, CDR2 SQIVND (reference sequence). Trimming removed 0 bases from V and 6 bases from J, with 14 bases in between. Here the CDR3 reads CASSIDQNFGAEAFF. CDR3 bases: TGTGCCAGTAGTATAGATCAAAATTTCGGGGCTGAAGCTTTCTTT.

The chain is built from TRBV3-1 (or the pseudogene TRBV3-2) and TRBJ1-1; 10 bases agree with TRBD1. V gave up 7 bases and J gave up 5 bases; unmatched junction bases: 7. The germline V gene encodes CDR1 LGHDT and CDR2 YNNKEL (reference sequence). CDR3 length: 14 residues. The CDR3: CASTPGTGVTEAFF. Written as DNA, the CDR3 is TGTGCCAGCACCCCCGGGACAGGGGTTACTGAAGCTTTCTTT.

This clone was picked up a small number of times. This sequence joins TRBV6-1 and TRBJ1-1; unclear D gene. V lost 4 bases to trimming and J lost 3 bases, with 21 bases between them. Germline V lookup: CDR1 MNHNS, CDR2 SASEGT. The length of the CDR3 is 17 residues. Here the CDR3 DNA reads TGTGCCAGCAGTGCCCCTCACGGCCGGAGTGCCGACACTGAAGCTTTCTTT. Its translation is CASSAPHGRSADTEAFF.

The V and J genes are TRBV14 and TRBJ1-1; D may be TRBD1 (6 bases). The CDR3 consists of 14 residues. CDR1 SGHDN and CDR2 FVKESK come from the germline V gene. The V end lost 6 bases, the J end lost 3 bases, and 14 bases lay between the germline ends. This CDR3 is CASRRTGRDTEAFF. In nucleotides, the CDR3 is TGTGCCAGCAGGCGTACAGGGAGGGACACTGAAGCTTTCTTT.

The chain joins TRBV18 to TRBJ2-6; 7 bases match TRBD1. Germline V gene sequence: CDR1 KGHSH, CDR2 LQKENI. Trimming cost V 3 bases and J 3 bases; bases outside gene matches: 5. This CDR3 is 16 amino acids long. CDR3 sequence: CASSPNRGSGANVLTF. DNA for the CDR3: TGTGCCAGCTCACCGAACAGGGGAAGTGGGGCCAACGTCCTGACTTTC.

This clone was seen a single time. The chain couples TRBV7-9 to TRBJ1-1; 7 bases align to TRBD1. The germline V gene encodes CDR1 SEHNR and CDR2 FQNEAQ (reference sequence). The CDR3 is 16 residues long. With V trimmed by 2 bases and J by 6 bases, 12 bases remained unmatched. The CDR3 here is CASSLNKGQLGAEAFF. In DNA, the CDR3 is TGTGCCAGCAGCTTAAACAAGGGACAGCTAGGAGCTGAAGCTTTCTTT.

CDR3 in amino acids: CASSTMSGYTF. CDR3 DNA: TGTGCCAGCTCTACTATGAGCGGCTACACCTTC. This chain links TRBV3-1 (or the pseudogene TRBV3-2) with TRBJ1-2, with D hard to call. The germline V gene has CDR1 LGHDT and CDR2 YNNKEL (reference sequence). The germline V and J ends were trimmed by 8 bases and 8 bases, with 12 bases remaining between them. The CDR3 extends over 11 amino acids.

This clone was counted a few times. The rearrangement links TRBV5-4 to TRBJ2-2, with 8 bases matching TRBD2. The CDR3 is 15 residues long. V dropped 2 bases and J dropped 4; count of bases not matched to a gene: 4. Germline assignment: CDR1 SGHNT and CDR2 YYREEE (reference sequence). The CDR3 DNA follows: TGTGCCAGCAGCTTCGGACTAGCTATCACCGGGGAGCTGTTTTTT. It translates to CASSFGLAITGELFF.

The CDR3 region has the DNA TGTGCCAGCAGCCCAGTGGGAGCAACTGGGGGCTACACCTTC. It codes for CASSPVGATGGYTF. The J gene is TRBJ1-2, the V gene TRBV6-5, with D unresolved. The CDR3 is 14 amino acids. Trimming removed 6 bases from V and 8 bases from J, with 19 bases in between. From germline, CDR1 is MNHEY and CDR2 SVGAGI.

The genes are TRBV30 and TRBJ2-5, with 12 bases fitting TRBD2. Germline trimming cut 2 bases from V and 7 bases from J; bases unmatched to any gene: 5. The CDR3 spans 14 residues. Germline V CDR1 and CDR2: GTSNPN, SVGIG (reference sequence). CDR3 nucleotide sequence: TGTGCCTGGAGTTCTGGACTAGCGGGGATGACCCAGTACTTC. The encoded protein is CAWSSGLAGMTQYF. The entire variable domain, with the rest obtained from reference TRBV30 and TRBJ2-5, is as follows: SQTIHQWPATLVQPVGSPLSLECTVEGTSNPNLYWYRQAAGRGLQLLFYSVGIGQISSEVPQNLSASRPQDRQFILSSKKLLLSDSGFYLCAWSSGLAGMTQYFGPGTRLLVL.

The V gene is TRBV19, the J gene TRBJ1-4; 7 nucleotides line up with TRBD1. Per the germline V gene, CDR1 is LNHDA and CDR2 is SQIVND (reference sequence). V dropped 3 bases and J dropped 3; count of bases not matched to a gene: 7. The length of the CDR3 is 16 residues. The CDR3 DNA reads as TGTGCCAGTAGTATCAGACAGGGTCGAGCTAATGAAAAACTGTTTTTT. Residues: CASSIRQGRANEKLFF.

This chain uses TRBV5-1 with TRBJ2-6, with TRBD1 as a possible D gene (6 bases). The CDR3 contains 18 residues. The V and J ends lost 2 bases and 4 bases respectively, with 19 bases between them. CDR1 and CDR2 from the germline V gene are SGHRS and YFSETQ. The CDR3 sequence: CASSFTGTGPGGANVLTF. CDR3 DNA sequence: TGCGCCAGCAGCTTTACAGGGACCGGGCCAGGGGGGGCCAACGTCCTGACTTTC.

This chain links TRBV11-2 with TRBJ1-1; D is undetermined. Germline CDR1 is SGHAT and CDR2 is FQNNGV. The CDR3 loop spans 15 amino acids. V lost 0 bases and J 3 bases, leaving 11 bases between the germline ends. Here the CDR3 reads CASSLDADSYTEAFF. CDR3 coding DNA: TGTGCCAGCAGCTTAGATGCGGATAGCTACACTGAAGCTTTCTTT. Full variable domain (missing parts from reference TRBV11-2 and TRBJ1-1): EAGVAQSPRYKIIEKRQSVAFWCNPISGHATLYWYQQILGQGPKLLIQFQNNGVVDDSQLPKDRFSAERLKGVDSTLKIQPAKLEDSAVYLCASSLDADSYTEAFFGQGTRLTVV.

In its sample, this clone was seen many times. The chain links TRBV19 to TRBJ1-2; 12 positions match TRBD1. This CDR3 is built from 16 residues. V trimming: 1 base; J trimming: 5 bases; junction bases outside the gene matches: 5. CDR1 LNHDA and CDR2 SQIVND come from the germline V gene (reference sequence). The CDR3, as DNA: TGTGCCAGTAGTATAGCCCCGGGACAGGGGGCATATGGCTACACCTTC. Encoded protein: CASSIAPGQGAYGYTF.

The V call is TRBV5-1, the J call TRBJ2-1, with 13 bases matching TRBD2. The CDR3 runs 16 residues. V shed 2 bases and J 12 bases; nucleotides not matched to a gene: 11. Germline CDR1 and CDR2: SGHRS and YFSETQ. CDR3 nucleotide sequence: TGCGCCAGCAGCTTAGTGGCCGGGACTAGCGGGATTGGGCAGTTCTTC. It is translated as CASSLVAGTSGIGQFF.

The V gene is TRBV30, the J gene TRBJ2-1; D is perhaps TRBD2 (5 bases). The CDR3 sequence is 15 residues long. V lost 0 bases and J lost 8, with 17 bases in between. Germline values: CDR1 GTSNPN, CDR2 SVGIG (reference sequence). CDR3 amino acids: CAWSVRGLFRDEQFF. CDR3 in DNA: TGTGCCTGGAGTGTACGGGGTTTATTTCGCGATGAGCAGTTCTTC. The whole variable domain, remainder taken from reference TRBV30 and TRBJ2-1, is SQTIHQWPATLVQPVGSPLSLECTVEGTSNPNLYWYRQAAGRGLQLLFYSVGIGQISSEVPQNLSASRPQDRQFILSSKKLLLSDSGFYLCAWSVRGLFRDEQFFGPGTRLTVL.

The sample holds a few counts of this clone. The V and J genes are TRBV7-9 and TRBJ1-1; 12 bases agree with TRBD1. Germline values: CDR1 SEHNR, CDR2 FQNEAQ (reference sequence). This CDR3 region has 14 residues. J was trimmed by 10 bases and V by 5 bases; bases with no gene match: 8. CDR3 sequence: CASSQAGTGGTAFF. DNA for the CDR3: TGTGCCAGCAGCCAAGCCGGGACAGGGGGCACAGCTTTCTTT.

The genes are TRBV9 and TRBJ1-4, with 8 nucleotides matching TRBD1. The CDR3 contains 14 residues. CDR1 and CDR2 from the germline V gene are SGDLS and YYNGEE. V lost 0 bases and J lost 11; bases outside the gene matches: 6. The CDR3 spells CASSVVGTGDKLFF. The DNA of the CDR3 is TGTGCCAGCAGCGTAGTAGGGACAGGAGATAAACTGTTTTTT.

This clone was recorded only once. The chain uses TRBV7-9 and TRBJ1-2; D may be TRBD1 (6 bases). The V gene's germline CDR1 is SEHNR and CDR2 FQNEAQ (reference sequence). V was cut by 5 bases and J by 8 bases, with 15 bases left in between. The CDR3 sequence is 13 residues long. CDR3 region: CASSPTTGLGYTF. The CDR3 DNA is TGTGCCAGCAGCCCAACCACAGGGCTGGGCTACACCTTC.

This clone was recorded once. This sequence joins TRBV19 and TRBJ2-3; 12 bases are shared with TRBD2. The CDR3 covers 18 residues. The V gene's germline CDR1 is LNHDA and CDR2 SQIVND (reference sequence). V shed 3 bases and J 7 bases; nucleotides not matched to a gene: 14. The chain's CDR3 is CASSITPILAGGGNTQYF. CDR3 nucleotides: TGTGCCAGTAGTATCACCCCCATCCTAGCGGGGGGGGGAAATACGCAGTATTTT. The variable domain in full, with the rest retrieved from reference TRBV19 and TRBJ2-3, is DGGITQSPKYLFRKEGQNVTLSCEQNLNHDAMYWYRQDPGQGLRLIYYSQIVNDFQKGDIAEGYSVSREKKESFPLTVTSAQKNPTAFYLCASSITPILAGGGNTQYFGPGTRLTVL.

The chain employs TRBV7-3 and TRBJ1-1, with 8 positions matching TRBD1. The J segment lost 5 bases and the V segment lost 5 bases, leaving 7 bases of the junction unmatched. The CDR3 runs 14 residues. The V gene's germline CDR1 is SGHTA and CDR2 FQGTGA. The CDR3 loop reads CASSATGGETEAFF. CDR3 sequence (DNA): TGTGCCAGCAGCGCAACAGGGGGTGAAACTGAAGCTTTCTTT.

The chain joins TRBV4-1 to TRBJ1-4; D is possibly TRBD1 (6 bases). Germline V gene data show CDR1 as MGHRA and CDR2 as YSYEKL. The CDR3 totals 16 residues. V lost 5 bases and J 2 bases, leaving 15 bases between the germline ends. The CDR3 nucleotides are TGCGCCAGCAGCTACCCCGGGACACGGACTAATGAAAAACTGTTTTTT. Protein sequence: CASSYPGTRTNEKLFF.

V is TRBV3-1 (or the pseudogene TRBV3-2) and J is TRBJ2-7; D uncertain. Looked up from germline, CDR1 is LGHDT and CDR2 is YNNKEL (reference sequence). Trimming took off 3 bases at V and 3 bases at J, with 6 bases between the two ends. The CDR3 runs to 12 residues. CDR3 DNA sequence: TGTGCCAGCAGCCATAACATCTACGAGCAGTACTTC. It specifies CASSHNIYEQYF.

With respect to this clone: A read error is likely, as this CDR3 ends without the conserved phenylalanine or tryptophan. Because the CDR3's place on the DNA is in doubt, the DNA is left out and the CDR3 is given as listed by TCRdb. The chain links TRBV18 to TRBJ1-2. The CDR3 adds up to 11 amino acids, both ends counted. Germline lookup yields CDR1 KGHSH and CDR2 LQKENI. The CDR3 loop reads CASSPPVGDAL.

The chain is built from TRBV2 and TRBJ2-3; 10 bases align to TRBD2. V dropped 3 bases and J dropped 3; count of bases not matched to a gene: 9. The CDR3 length is 17 residues. CDR1 and CDR2 from the germline V gene are SNHLY and FYNNEI. For the CDR3, the DNA is TGTGCCAGCAGTGACGGCTCTAGCGGGGGTACGACAGATACGCAGTATTTT. Encoded protein: CASSDGSSGGTTDTQYF.